Listed below are T cell receptor beta chains from one sample, sequenced in a study of blood T cell repertoires in COVID-19. TCRdb's table, derived via immunoSEQ multiplex PCR, lists solely in-frame clones and lacks some. The table includes some 210,000 clones, 89% detected once. Sequenced: peripheral blood. The receptor source for this set is a man aged 55-75 years who had recovered from COVID-19. CDR3s include the opening cysteine and the closing phenylalanine or tryptophan. D genes are given only for firm matches. Some rows mark clone size as missing; the rest say once, few, many or name a class of expanded clone.

V: TRBV3-1/TRBV3-2
size: few
J: TRBJ1-6
D: TRBD1
DNA: TGTGCCAGCAGCCAAAGGCTGACAGGGGGTTACTCACCCCTCCACTTT
CDR3: CASSQRLTGGYSPLHF

V: TRBV13
size: -
J: TRBJ2-7
D: TRBD1
DNA: TGTGCCAGCAGTTTCGGGACAGGGCAACACGAGCAGTACTTC
CDR3: CASSFGTGQHEQYF

V: TRBV2
size: few
J: TRBJ1-2
D: -
DNA: TGTGCCAGCAGTGGGACAGCTGGCTACACCTTC
CDR3: CASSGTAGYTF

V: TRBV5-5
size: -
J: TRBJ2-3
D: -
DNA: TGTGCCAGCAGCCCGACGGGGGGCGAGGATACGCAGTATTTT
CDR3: CASSPTGGEDTQYF

V: TRBV9
size: -
J: TRBJ2-7
D: -
DNA: TGTGCCAGCAGCGTAGGGGGTCTTGGGGCCACCCTCTACGAGCAGTACTTC
CDR3: CASSVGGLGATLYEQYF

V: TRBV10-3
size: -
J: TRBJ1-4
D: -
DNA: TGTGCCATCAGTGCGACAGCAACTAATGAAAAACTGTTTTTT
CDR3: CAISATATNEKLFF

V: TRBV29-1
size: once
J: TRBJ2-7
D: -
DNA: TGCAGCGCCGCCCGGGGGGCGGCCTACGAGCAGTACTTC
CDR3: CSAARGAAYEQYF

V: TRBV7-7
size: few
J: TRBJ1-4
D: -
DNA: TGTGCCAGCAGCGCGGGATTTGCAACTAATGAAAAACTGTTTTTT
CDR3: CASSAGFATNEKLFF

V: TRBV7-2
size: -
J: TRBJ2-1
D: TRBD2
DNA: TGTGCCAGCAGGTGGAGGCGGGAGGGCTCCTACAATGAGCAGTTCTTC
CDR3: CASRWRREGSYNEQFF

V: TRBV4-1
size: once
J: TRBJ2-3
D: -
DNA: TGCGCCAGCAGACTGACAACTAGCACAGATACGCAGTATTTT
CDR3: CASRLTTSTDTQYF

V: TRBV30
size: -
J: TRBJ2-3
D: TRBD2
DNA: TGTGCCTCGGGGTTAGCGGGAAGCACAGATACGCAGTATTTT
CDR3: CASGLAGSTDTQYF

V: TRBV12-3/TRBV12-4
size: -
J: TRBJ1-5
D: -
DNA: TGTGCCAGCTCTACAGGGACCAATCAGCCCCAGCATTTT
CDR3: CASSTGTNQPQHF

V: TRBV27
size: -
J: TRBJ1-1
D: TRBD1
DNA: TGTGCCGCCTCCACAGGGGCCTCGGGGTATCCTGAAGCTTTCTTT
CDR3: CAASTGASGYPEAFF

V: TRBV7-3
size: -
J: TRBJ1-4
D: TRBD1
DNA: TGTGCCAGCAGCGAACCGGGACAGCGAGCCACCCACGCAACTAATGAAAAACTGTTTTTT
CDR3: CASSEPGQRATHATNEKLFF

V: TRBV5-4
size: -
J: TRBJ2-2
D: TRBD1
DNA: TGTGCCAGCAGCTTGGGGGACAGGGCGATCGGGGAGCTGTTTTTT
CDR3: CASSLGDRAIGELFF

V: TRBV7-9
size: few
J: TRBJ2-1
D: TRBD1
DNA: TGTGCCAGCAGCGCCCCTGGACAGGTACTTGTCAATGAGCAGTTCTTC
CDR3: CASSAPGQVLVNEQFF

V: TRBV7-6
size: -
J: TRBJ1-6
D: TRBD1
DNA: TGTGCCAGCAGCTTTTCAGGGGGCGAGGGTTCACCCCTCCACTTT
CDR3: CASSFSGGEGSPLHF

V: TRBV7-8
size: -
J: TRBJ2-7
D: TRBD2
DNA: TGTGCCAGCAGCCCGGGGGGATTCTCCTACGAGCAGTACTTC
CDR3: CASSPGGFSYEQYF

V: TRBV5-1
size: -
J: TRBJ2-1
D: TRBD1
DNA: TGCGCCAGCAGTCTGACAGGGAACGGATACAATGAGCAGTTCTTC
CDR3: CASSLTGNGYNEQFF

V: TRBV9
size: once
J: TRBJ1-1
D: -
DNA: TGTGCCAGCAGCGTAGGTTTAGTGGGGGGAGGGAGCGACACTGAAGCTTTCTTT
CDR3: CASSVGLVGGGSDTEAFF

V: TRBV6-6
size: -
J: TRBJ2-7
D: TRBD2
DNA: TGTGCCAGTTGCACTGGGACTAGCGTTCACGAGCAGTACTTC
CDR3: CASCTGTSVHEQYF

V: TRBV19
size: -
J: TRBJ2-3
D: -
DNA: TGTGCCAGTAGAGGCGGTAGCACAGATACGCAGTATTTT
CDR3: CASRGGSTDTQYF

V: TRBV11-3
size: -
J: TRBJ2-7
D: TRBD1
DNA: TGTGCCAGCAGCTTATCGGGACAGAGCTCCTACGAGCAGTACTTC
CDR3: CASSLSGQSSYEQYF

V: TRBV9
size: -
J: TRBJ1-5
D: -
DNA: TGTGCCAGCAGCGTACTTCCGGGCAGCGGTCAGCCCCAGCATTTT
CDR3: CASSVLPGSGQPQHF

V: TRBV5-1
size: -
J: TRBJ2-3
D: TRBD2
DNA: TGCGCCAGCAGCGCGTACGGGACTAGCGGGGGATATAGCACAGATACGCAGTATTTT
CDR3: CASSAYGTSGGYSTDTQYF

V: TRBV4-2
size: -
J: TRBJ2-2
D: -
DNA: TGTGCCAGCAGCCAAGTCGGGGGGAACACCGGGGAGCTGTTTTTT
CDR3: CASSQVGGNTGELFF

V: TRBV4-1
size: -
J: TRBJ2-1
D: -
DNA: TGCGCCAGCAGCCAAGAATATCCGGGGGACTACAATGAGCAGTTCTTC
CDR3: CASSQEYPGDYNEQFF

V: TRBV21-1
size: few
J: TRBJ1-1
D: -
DNA: TGTGCCAGAAAACTAAGGGGCAGGGGGAACACTGAAGCTTTCTTT
CDR3: CARKLRGRGNTEAFF

V: TRBV11-2
size: -
J: TRBJ2-3
D: TRBD1
DNA: TGTGCCAGCAGCTTCGACAGGGGGCTCGGAACAGATACGCAGTATTTT
CDR3: CASSFDRGLGTDTQYF

V: TRBV30
size: -
J: TRBJ1-2
D: TRBD1
DNA: TGTGCCTGGAGTCTACAGGGGAACTATGGCTACACCTTC
CDR3: CAWSLQGNYGYTF

V: TRBV7-7
size: -
J: TRBJ1-6
D: TRBD1
DNA: TGTGCCAGCAGCTCCTGGGGACAGGGTCGTTACGCCTATAATTCACCCCTCCACTTT
CDR3: CASSSWGQGRYAYNSPLHF

V: TRBV5-1
size: -
J: TRBJ2-1
D: -
DNA: TGCGCCAGCAGAGGAGACGTCCGTTCCTACAATGAGCAGTTCTTC
CDR3: CASRGDVRSYNEQFF

V: TRBV2
size: once
J: TRBJ1-2
D: -
DNA: TGTGCCAGCAGTGAGAGACAGAGAGCCCCCTATGGCTACACCTTC
CDR3: CASSERQRAPYGYTF

V: TRBV30
size: -
J: TRBJ2-5
D: TRBD2
DNA: TGTGCCTGGGATCCCGGGACTAGCGCCTCCATACAGTACTTC
CDR3: CAWDPGTSASIQYF

V: TRBV6-5
size: -
J: TRBJ1-1
D: -
DNA: TGTGCCAGCAGTTACTCGGGAGGGAGGGGCACTGAAGCTTTCTTT
CDR3: CASSYSGGRGTEAFF

V: TRBV7-6
size: -
J: TRBJ2-7
D: -
DNA: TGTGCCAGCAGCTTCAAGGCGGGACGTTCCTACGAGCAGTACTTC
CDR3: CASSFKAGRSYEQYF

V: TRBV4-3
size: -
J: TRBJ2-5
D: TRBD2
DNA: TGCGCCAGCAGCCTGGGACTACAAGAGACCCAGTACTTC
CDR3: CASSLGLQETQYF

V: TRBV5-1
size: once
J: TRBJ2-3
D: -
DNA: TGCGCCAGCAGCTTGCTGGTGGGGGCTAATATAGATACGCAGTATTTT
CDR3: CASSLLVGANIDTQYF

V: TRBV6-5
size: -
J: TRBJ1-6
D: -
DNA: TGTGCCAGCAGTTACTCGGAGGGGCCCCTCCACTTT
CDR3: CASSYSEGPLHF

V: TRBV12-1
size: -
J: TRBJ2-1
D: -
DNA: TGTGCCAGCAGCTTTGGATCCGGAGGACAGCTCAATGAGCAGTTCTTC
CDR3: CASSFGSGGQLNEQFF

V: TRBV6-1
size: once
J: TRBJ2-5
D: -
DNA: TGTGCCAGCAGTGATGGGGGCAGTGGGGCGACCCAGTACTTC
CDR3: CASSDGGSGATQYF

V: TRBV12-3/TRBV12-4
size: -
J: TRBJ2-3
D: -
DNA: TGTGCCAGCAGTACGAGGAGGGATACGCAGTATTTT
CDR3: CASSTRRDTQYF

V: TRBV5-1
size: -
J: TRBJ1-1
D: TRBD1
DNA: TGCGCCAGCAATTCCTTCACAGGGGGGACTGAAGCTTTCTTT
CDR3: CASNSFTGGTEAFF

V: TRBV19
size: -
J: TRBJ1-1
D: TRBD1
DNA: TGTGCCAGTAGTCCCGGAATTGGGCAGGGGGGTATGAACACTGAAGCTTTCTTT
CDR3: CASSPGIGQGGMNTEAFF

V: TRBV7-3
size: -
J: TRBJ1-2
D: -
DNA: TGTGCCAGCAGCTTGTTTAGGGGGAGTTATGGCTACACCTTC
CDR3: CASSLFRGSYGYTF

V: TRBV27
size: -
J: TRBJ1-5
D: TRBD1
DNA: TGTGCCAGCAGCACCGGGACAGGGAGGTCTTATAGCAATCAGCCCCAGCATTTT
CDR3: CASSTGTGRSYSNQPQHF

V: TRBV6-5
size: -
J: TRBJ1-2
D: -
DNA: TGTGCCAGCGCTCAGTTGGGCCGGTCAGATGGCTACACCTTC
CDR3: CASAQLGRSDGYTF

V: TRBV2
size: once
J: TRBJ1-4
D: -
DNA: TGTGCCAGCAGTGAAAGGAGGGAGAATGAAAAACTGTTTTTT
CDR3: CASSERRENEKLFF

V: TRBV5-1
size: -
J: TRBJ1-4
D: TRBD1
DNA: TGCGCCAGCACCCTATCAGCCAGGGGGCTGTCAACTAATGAAAAACTGTTTTTT
CDR3: CASTLSARGLSTNEKLFF

V: TRBV7-2
size: -
J: TRBJ1-2
D: TRBD1
DNA: TGTGCCAGCAGCTCTGTAGGGACAGGGGTTAATGGCTACACCTTC
CDR3: CASSSVGTGVNGYTF

V: TRBV18
size: -
J: TRBJ1-4
D: TRBD1
DNA: TGTGCCAGCTCCCCGGACAGGGGGCGCGGTGAAAAACTGTTTTTT
CDR3: CASSPDRGRGEKLFF

V: TRBV6-2/TRBV6-3
size: -
J: TRBJ1-1
D: TRBD1
DNA: TGTGCCAGCAGCCCTTATCGCTCAGGGGGGACTGAAGCTTTCTTT
CDR3: CASSPYRSGGTEAFF

V: TRBV7-2
size: -
J: TRBJ2-1
D: -
DNA: TGTGCCAGCAGCTTAACGCGGTCGGGAGCACATGAGCAGTTCTTC
CDR3: CASSLTRSGAHEQFF

V: TRBV19
size: -
J: TRBJ2-7
D: -
DNA: TGTGCCAGTAGTATAGGCGGGGCGAACTACGAGCAGTACTTC
CDR3: CASSIGGANYEQYF

V: TRBV19
size: once
J: TRBJ2-1
D: -
DNA: TGTGCCAGTAGTATCAGGGACTACAATGAGCAGTTCTTC
CDR3: CASSIRDYNEQFF

V: TRBV5-6
size: -
J: TRBJ1-2
D: -
DNA: TGTGCCAGCAGCCTATCGGGATATGGCTACACCTTC
CDR3: CASSLSGYGYTF

V: TRBV7-2
size: -
J: TRBJ2-7
D: TRBD2
DNA: TGTGCCAGCAGCTACCTGACTAGCGGCTACGAGCAGTACTTC
CDR3: CASSYLTSGYEQYF

V: TRBV6-1
size: -
J: TRBJ1-1
D: -
DNA: TGTGCCAGCAGTGAGGGCATTCTGGGAGCTTTCTTT
CDR3: CASSEGILGAFF